This TCR beta chain emerged from a study of control samples from healthy donors and cancer patients. The assay was immunoSEQ multiplex PCR, and TCRdb's table has in-frame clones only and misses some. The sample consists of some 250,000 clones, around 80% of them appearing once. From germline, CDR1 is LGHDT and CDR2 YNNKEL (reference sequence). This CDR3 comprises 14 residues. The V end lost 4 bases, the J end lost 8 bases, and 12 bases lay between the germline ends. The chain uses TRBV3-1 (or the pseudogene TRBV3-2) and TRBJ1-6; D is possibly TRBD1 (5 bases). This sequence originates from a woman aged 55-69 years with lung cancer. Sequenced sample: PBMCs. CDR3 region: CASSRQGIDSPLHF. The CDR3 nucleotides are TGTGCCAGCAGCCGCCAGGGTATAGATTCACCCCTCCACTTT.